Below are 15 T cell receptor beta chains sequenced from a single sample in a study of T cell responses to AZD1222 COVID-19 vaccine. The repertoire was sequenced with immunoSEQ multiplex PCR; TCRdb's copy has only in-frame clones and lacks some. The profile shows 250,000 to 300,000 clones, around 93% of them singletons. This sample comprised peripheral blood, obtained 28 days after the second AZD1222 dose. Every receptor here comes from an adult who received the AZD1222 COVID-19 vaccine.

CDR3: CASTTLRSGANVLTF. In nucleotides, the CDR3 is TGTGCCAGCACTACCTTACGCTCTGGGGCCAACGTCCTGACTTTC. The chain is built from TRBV6-5 and TRBJ2-6; D not certain. CDR3 size: 15 residues. The V end was cut by 7 bases, the J end by 0 bases, with 10 bases between. The germline CDR1 and CDR2 sequences are MNHEY and SVGAGI.

This rearrangement joins TRBV7-9 to TRBJ2-2; 10 nucleotides agree with TRBD1. The germline gives CDR1 SEHNR, CDR2 FQNEAQ (reference sequence). The CDR3 extends over 16 amino acids. V trimming: 4 bases; J trimming: 4 bases; junction bases outside the gene matches: 6. The CDR3 DNA sequence: TGTGCCAGCAGCTCGGGACAGGGGCTCTTCACCGGGGAGCTGTTTTTT. Residues: CASSSGQGLFTGELFF.

This chain links TRBV7-2 with TRBJ2-3; no clear D. The length of the CDR3 is 16 residues. Trimming took 7 bases from V and 4 from J, leaving 21 bases between them. The germline gives CDR1 SGHTA, CDR2 FQGNSA. The CDR3 DNA follows: TGTGCCAGCACCGTGACCGGGTTCCCCCGGGCAGATACGCAGTATTTT. Protein product: CASTVTGFPRADTQYF. The entire variable domain, with the rest obtained from reference TRBV7-2 and TRBJ2-3, is as follows: GAGVSQSPSNKVTEKGKDVELRCDPISGHTALYWYRQSLGQGLEFLIYFQGNSAPDKSGLPSDRFSAERTGGSVSTLTIQRTQQEDSAVYLCASTVTGFPRADTQYFGPGTRLTVL.

The chain is built from TRBV5-4 and TRBJ2-5, with TRBD2 matching over 10 bases. J was trimmed by 4 bases and V by 3 bases; bases with no gene match: 12. CDR1 and CDR2 from the germline V gene are SGHNT and YYREEE (reference sequence). CDR3 length: 17 amino acids. The CDR3 is CASSSDLERGGLETQYF. In DNA, the CDR3 is TGTGCCAGCAGCTCCGATTTGGAGCGGGGGGGCCTAGAGACCCAGTACTTC.

The V and J genes are TRBV28 and TRBJ2-7; D is unresolved. Deletions cut 6 bases from V and 0 bases from J, with 15 bases between. Germline CDR1 and CDR2: MDHEN and SYDVKM. The CDR3 is 15 residues long. The CDR3 sequence is CASSPGGARSYEQYF. The CDR3 DNA is TGTGCCAGCAGCCCCGGCGGCGCCCGCTCCTACGAGCAGTACTTC.

The V and J genes are TRBV28 and TRBJ1-1; 7 bases are a match to TRBD1. Germline V gives CDR1 MDHEN, CDR2 SYDVKM. J lost 6 bases, V lost 7 bases, and 11 bases had no gene match. The CDR3 sequence is 14 residues long. CDR3 DNA: TGTGCCAGCACCATTCAAGGGGGCACGGCTGAAGCTTTCTTT. Its translation: CASTIQGGTAEAFF.

This clone occurred once. The rearrangement links TRBV5-1 to TRBJ1-1; weak D call: TRBD1 (5 bases). This CDR3 spans 16 amino acids. Per germline, CDR1 SGHRS and CDR2 YFSETQ. The V end was cut by 1 base, the J end by 1 base, with 14 bases between. The CDR3 coding sequence is TGCGCCAGCAGCTTGTATGGGGGAGAAGGGAACACTGAAGCTTTCTTT. Protein sequence: CASSLYGGEGNTEAFF. The whole variable domain, filled in from reference TRBV5-1 and TRBJ1-1, reads KAGVTQTPRYLIKTRGQQVTLSCSPISGHRSVSWYQQTPGQGLQFLFEYFSETQRNKGNFPGRFSGRQFSNSRSEMNVSTLELGDSALYLCASSLYGGEGNTEAFFGQGTRLTVV.

The chain is built from TRBV28 and TRBJ2-7; TRBD2 aligns across 13 bases. V lost 6 bases, J lost 6 bases, and 5 bases stayed unmatched. This CDR3 spans 14 amino acids. CDR1 MDHEN and CDR2 SYDVKM come from the germline V gene. The CDR3 coding sequence is TGTGCCAGCAGGACTAGCGGGAGGTCGGGCGAGCAGTACTTC. As protein: CASRTSGRSGEQYF.

The chain employs TRBV6-1 and TRBJ1-1; 11 bases match TRBD1. The CDR3 extends over 14 amino acids. J was trimmed by 6 bases and V by 6 bases; bases with no gene match: 6. Germline values: CDR1 MNHNS, CDR2 SASEGT. Here the CDR3 reads CASSLGQGAPEAFF. In DNA form, the CDR3 reads TGTGCCAGCAGCCTAGGACAGGGGGCACCTGAAGCTTTCTTT.

In nucleotides, the CDR3 is TGTGCCAGCAGCCGTGGGGATGAGCAGTTCTTC. Protein: CASSRGDEQFF. V gene TRBV28 combines with J gene TRBJ2-1; D is ambiguous. Trimming took 6 bases from V and 8 from J, leaving 8 bases between them. This CDR3 spans 11 amino acids. Germline V gives CDR1 MDHEN, CDR2 SYDVKM.

This sequence joins TRBV6-5 and TRBJ2-7; 8 bases align to TRBD1. The length of the CDR3 is 13 residues. The V segment lost 7 bases and the J segment 7 bases; nucleotides outside the gene matches: 9. Germline CDR1 and CDR2: MNHEY and SVGAGI. CDR3 in amino acids: CASTGTGNWEQYF. The CDR3 coding sequence is TGTGCCAGCACGGGGACAGGCAACTGGGAGCAGTACTTC.

The V and J genes are TRBV15 and TRBJ1-4, with unresolved D. V gave up 3 bases and J gave up 6 bases, with 8 bases separating them. CDR1 is LNHNV and CDR2 is YYDKDF in the germline V gene (reference sequence). CDR3 length: 13 residues. The CDR3: CATSRVGDEKLFF. In DNA, the CDR3 is TGTGCCACCAGCAGGGTTGGCGATGAAAAACTGTTTTTT.

The chain has TRBV7-8 and TRBJ2-5; tentatively, D is TRBD1 (6 bases). Germline V gene lookup returns CDR1 SGHVS and CDR2 FQNEAQ. The CDR3 has 16 amino acids. V was trimmed by 3 bases and J by 5 bases, leaving 19 bases between them. The CDR3 nucleotides read TGTGCCAGCAGCTTGATGAGGGACAAAGGCTTGGAGACCCAGTACTTC. Protein: CASSLMRDKGLETQYF.

This chain connects TRBV29-1 to TRBJ2-3; 14 nucleotides match TRBD2. J gave up 8 bases and V 3 bases, and 4 bases lay outside the gene matches. Germline loops: CDR1 SQVTM, CDR2 ANQGSEA. CDR3 length equals 14 residues. As DNA, the CDR3 is TGCAGCGTTGATGGGACTAGCGGGGGTGGTACGCAGTATTTT. Its translation: CSVDGTSGGGTQYF.

The sample holds one count of this clone. This chain links TRBV6-1 with TRBJ2-1; D call uncertain. Trimming removed 2 bases at V and 7 bases at J, with 21 bases between. From germline, CDR1 is MNHNS and CDR2 SASEGT. The CDR3 spans 17 residues. The CDR3 DNA sequence: TGTGCCAGCAGTGAATTGGGCTCCTACGCCGAACCAAATGAGCAGTTCTTC. It codes for CASSELGSYAEPNEQFF.